This TCR beta chain was recorded in a study of blood T cell repertoires in COVID-19. Data came from immunoSEQ multiplex PCR; TCRdb stores just in-frame clones and leaves some out. Among some 71,000 clones listed, around 84% were seen once. The V gene lost 4 bases and the J gene lost 9 bases, with 19 bases spanning the gap. Germline V gene sequence: CDR1 MNHEY, CDR2 SVGEGT. This CDR3 is built from 15 residues. The clonotype originates from a woman in her 70s with acute or convalescent COVID-19. The V and J genes are TRBV6-2 or TRBV6-3 and TRBJ2-4, with D perhaps matching TRBD1 (7 bases). Sequencing was performed on peripheral blood. The CDR3 bases are TGTGCCAGCAGTTCTAACCAGGGGGGCATTGCCATTCAGTACTTC. This gives the protein CASSSNQGGIAIQYF.